This T cell receptor (beta chain) is drawn from a study of CD8 T cells in ankylosing spondylitis. Study findings and constraints: Earlier work had already found some motif variants in reactive arthritis synovial fluid and blood. According to the report, clones linked to the disease were significantly enriched in matched synovial fluid samples taken from ankylosing spondylitis patients. About eight highly homologous variants made up a TCR beta motif that seemed to typify ankylosing spondylitis blood.

In TCRdb, the 5' RACE reads were re-called with MiXCR into one record per CDR3 protein. The top ten clones hold around 6.8% of a sample with approximately 540,000 distinct CDR3 sequences, about 13% of them seen once. On this clonotype itself: The target antigen is unknown.

The germline gives CDR1 LGHDT, CDR2 YNNKEL (reference sequence). Trimming cost V 0 bases and J 13 bases, with 15 bases left between them. CDR3 length: 13 amino acids. The TCR comes from a male donor with ankylosing spondylitis. This chain links TRBV3-1 with TRBJ1-2; tentative D call: TRBD1 (6 bases). The material sequenced was blood, either unsorted or a sorted T cell fraction (not recorded which). CDR3 in amino acids: CASSQDPQGLATF. CDR3 nucleotide sequence: TGTGCCAGCAGCCAAGATCCCCAGGGGTTGGCCACCTTC. The full variable domain, its missing parts supplied by reference TRBV3-1 and TRBJ1-2, is DTAVSQTPKYLVTQMGNDKSIKCEQNLGHDTMYWYKQDSKKFLKIMFSYNNKELIINETVPNRFSPKSPDKAHLNLHINSLELGDSAVYFCASSQDPQGLATFGSGTRLTVV.